The 10 T cell receptor beta chains listed next were all sequenced from one sample in a study of tumor and adjacent non-tumor tissue in lung cancer. This sample's RNA came from whole unsorted tissue. Three rounds of nested PCR, following a modified ARM-PCR protocol, produced the TCRbeta library. TCRdb re-derived calls from the multiplex PCR reads in MiXCR, one entry per CDR3 protein. The sample lists under 150,000 distinct CDR3 sequences; around 61% were seen once. Sequences were obtained from lung tumor tissue. All receptors come from a man aged 60 to 75 with small cell lung cancer.

This clonotype was recorded many times. The J gene is TRBJ1-2, the V gene TRBV6-2 or TRBV6-3, with D hard to call. The CDR3 has 12 residues. CDR1 is MNHEY, CDR2 SVGEGT, per germline. The V and J ends lost 4 bases and 3 bases respectively, with 6 bases between them. The DNA of the CDR3 is TGTGCCAGCAGTTCAGGCTACTATGGCTACACCTTC. Protein product: CASSSGYYGYTF.

Comment on this clonotype: A much larger clone lies one base from this, so it may be a read error. The rearrangement links TRBV20-1 to TRBJ2-1; TRBD2 matches 9 bases. The ends lost 1 base at V and 8 bases at J; junction bases unmatched: 9. Germline loops: CDR1 DFQATT, CDR2 SNEGSKA (reference sequence). This CDR3 comprises 15 residues. The CDR3 here is CSARVGTSWSDEQFF. CDR3 in DNA: TGCAGTGCTAGAGTTGGGACTAGCTGGAGCGATGAGCAGTTCTTC.

As regards this clonotype: One end of the junction is discordant with germline, which a read error may explain. The chain combines TRBV5-4 with TRBJ2-1; possible D gene TRBD2, 6 bases. The CDR3 sequence is 15 residues long. Germline CDR1 and CDR2: SGHNT and YYREEE (reference sequence). CDR3 coding DNA: TGTGTCAGTAGCTTGGAACTAGTGGGACTGAATGAGCGGTTCTTC. Encoded protein: CVSSLELVGLNERFF.

As to this clonotype: One junction end does not reproduce the germline sequence, and a read error may be involved. The rearrangement uses TRBV11-2 and TRBJ1-5; D is undetermined. Germline-derived CDR1 and CDR2 are SGHAT and FQNNGV. The CDR3 sequence is 15 residues long. The CDR3 region has the DNA TGTTCCAGCAGCCAACAGACTGGGAACAATCAGCCCCAGCATTTT. This codes for CSSSQQTGNNQPQHF.

About this clonotype: No conserved phenylalanine or tryptophan ends this CDR3, so it is likely a read error. The chain recombines TRBV29-1 with TRBJ1-2, with 9 bases aligning to TRBD1. The CDR3 is 14 amino acids. CDR1 is SQVTM, CDR2 ANQGSEA, per germline. The V segment lost 3 bases and the J segment 7 bases; nucleotides outside the gene matches: 9. The CDR3 protein is CSVEWTGARRGYTL. The DNA of the CDR3 is TGCAGCGTTGAGTGGACAGGGGCCCGGCGTGGCTACACCTTA.

Details on this clonotype: One junction end disagrees with the germline gene, perhaps due to a read error. The chain recombines TRBV11-2 with TRBJ2-3, with a possible D match to TRBD2 (6 bases). The CDR3 is made up of 13 amino acids. Germline V gene sequence: CDR1 SGHAT, CDR2 FQNNGV. The CDR3 region has the DNA TGTGCCAGCGGCTATACTAGCACAGATATGCAGTATTTT. Translated, it gives CASGYTSTDMQYF. Combining the CDR3 with reference TRBV11-2 and TRBJ2-3 gives the whole variable domain EAGVAQSPRYKIIEKRQSVAFWCNPISGHATLYWYQQILGQGPKLLIQFQNNGVVDDSQLPKDRFSAERLKGVDSTLKIQPAKLEDSAVYLCASGYTSTDMQYFGPGTRLTVL.

The chain is built from TRBV7-6 and TRBJ2-1; TRBD2 matches 10 bases. This CDR3 spans 15 amino acids. V gave up 4 bases and J gave up 8 bases; unmatched junction bases: 8. Germline V gene data show CDR1 as SGHVS and CDR2 as FNYEAQ. The CDR3 bases are TGTGCCAGCAGCTCTGAAGCTAGCGGGAGAGATGAGCAGTTCTTC. Protein product: CASSSEASGRDEQFF.

With respect to this clonotype: A much larger clone lies one base from this, so it may be a read error. V and J are TRBV10-3 and TRBJ1-5, with D possibly TRBD1 on 5 matching bases. V was trimmed by 8 bases and J by 7 bases, leaving 15 bases between them. This CDR3 has 13 amino acids. Germline V lookup: CDR1 ENHRY, CDR2 SYGVKD. CDR3 region: CAISGGPEQPQHF. The CDR3 nucleotides are TGTGCCATCTCGGGGGGACCGGAACAGCCCCAGCATTTT.

This clonotype was detected once. Given a much more abundant clone one base away, this may be a read error. The CDR3 carries no conserved terminal phenylalanine or tryptophan, so it likely arises from a read error. The chain combines TRBV10-3 with TRBJ2-3; D might be TRBD1 (6 bases). This CDR3 contains 15 residues. With 9 bases removed from V and 0 bases from J, the gap between germline ends came to 16 bases. Germline V gene sequence: CDR1 ENHRY, CDR2 SYGVKD. The CDR3 coding sequence is TGTGCCATAGACCGGCAGGGGTCTAGCACAGATACGCAGTATCTT. It translates to CAIDRQGSSTDTQYL.

The chain has TRBV28 and TRBJ2-7; D is perhaps TRBD2 (5 bases). The V end was cut by 7 bases, the J end by 2 bases, with 18 bases between. The CDR3 contains 15 residues. The germline gives CDR1 MDHEN, CDR2 SYDVKM. CDR3 sequence reads: CASNLFGKGTYEQYF. CDR3 nucleotide sequence: TGTGCCAGCAACCTTTTCGGGAAGGGAACCTACGAGCAGTACTTC.